This TCR beta chain was sequenced in a study of blood T cell repertoires in COVID-19. Germline V CDR1 and CDR2: LNHDA, SQIVND (reference sequence). The CDR3 length is 16 residues. The junction had 5 bases not matched to a gene; V was cut back by 2 bases and J by 4 bases. The table came from immunoSEQ multiplex PCR; TCRdb's copy has only in-frame clones and leaves some out. The data show fewer than 150,000 clones, approximately 85% seen once. The sequence was obtained from a woman in her fifties or sixties with COVID-19, enrolled during active disease. The source material was peripheral blood. This chain links TRBV19 with TRBJ2-1; 10 bases agree with TRBD1. CDR3 in DNA: TGTGCCAGTAGTATAATGGGGACAGGGGTGTACAATGAGCAGTTCTTC. Translating gives CASSIMGTGVYNEQFF.